Presented here are 25 T cell receptor beta chains from one specimen sequenced in a study of T cell changes during pregnancy in multiple sclerosis. The assay was immunoSEQ multiplex PCR, and TCRdb's table has in-frame clones only and misses some. This repertoire shows some 44,000 clones, approximately 92% found once; its top ten account for roughly 0.72%. The sequencing here drew on CD4+ T cells from peripheral blood mononuclear cells, taken before pregnancy. The receptors were gathered from a female donor with multiple sclerosis, enrolled in a pregnancy study.

The rearrangement joins TRBV4-3 to TRBJ1-3; 7 nucleotides line up with TRBD1. This CDR3 has 17 residues. Germline V gene data show CDR1 as LGHNA and CDR2 as YSLEER. V lost 3 bases, J lost 4 bases, and 12 bases stayed unmatched. CDR3 DNA: TGCGCCAGCAGCCATATCCAAGGGGGCGGAGGGGGAAACACCATATATTTT. It translates to CASSHIQGGGGGNTIYF.

This chain links TRBV14 with TRBJ1-2; the D is unclear. The V and J ends lost 5 bases and 4 bases respectively, with 14 bases between them. The CDR3 consists of 14 residues. Germline V gene data show CDR1 as SGHDN and CDR2 as FVKESK. The CDR3 nucleotides read TGTGCCAGCAGCGCTCGGGGTTGGGGCTATGGCTACACCTTC. Its translation is CASSARGWGYGYTF.

This chain connects TRBV2 to TRBJ1-1; tentatively, D is TRBD1 (5 bases). Trimming removed 6 bases at V and 7 bases at J, with 15 bases between. This CDR3 comprises 13 residues. CDR1 SNHLY and CDR2 FYNNEI come from the germline V gene. This chain's CDR3 is CASRTRGDGEAFF. The CDR3 nucleotides read TGTGCCAGCAGGACCCGGGGGGATGGTGAAGCTTTCTTT.

The gene calls are TRBV20-1 and TRBJ2-3; 7 bases match TRBD2. CDR1 is DFQATT and CDR2 is SNEGSKA in the germline V gene (reference sequence). V dropped 7 bases and J dropped 7; count of bases not matched to a gene: 5. The CDR3 has 11 residues. As DNA, the CDR3 is TGCAGTGGCGGGAGAGGAAATACGCAGTATTTT. It translates to CSGGRGNTQYF.

This clone was recorded once. This rearrangement joins TRBV7-2 to TRBJ2-5; tentatively, D is TRBD1 (6 bases). V gave up 4 bases and J gave up 0 bases, with 12 bases separating them. The CDR3 has 15 amino acids. Germline V lookup: CDR1 SGHTA, CDR2 FQGNSA. CDR3 loop: CASSWRQEYQETQYF. The CDR3 DNA reads as TGTGCCAGCAGCTGGCGACAGGAGTACCAAGAGACCCAGTACTTC.

The rearrangement links TRBV18 to TRBJ1-5; D call uncertain. The CDR3 spans 16 residues. The V and J ends lost 1 base and 3 bases respectively, with 13 bases between them. The germline V gene encodes CDR1 KGHSH and CDR2 LQKENI. CDR3 coding DNA: TGTGCCAGCTCACCACAGAGGAAAGACCCCAATCAGCCCCAGCATTTT. Its protein is CASSPQRKDPNQPQHF.

The chain carries TRBV2 and TRBJ2-3; perhaps TRBD2 as D (5 bases). The CDR3 spans 14 residues. Germline-derived CDR1 and CDR2 are SNHLY and FYNNEI. The V end was cut by 5 bases, the J end by 0 bases, with 9 bases between. Written as DNA, the CDR3 is TGTGCCAGCAGTCGGGATGGAAGCACAGATACGCAGTATTTT. Translation: CASSRDGSTDTQYF.

This rearrangement joins TRBV4-2 to TRBJ1-4, with D uncertain. Per the germline V gene, CDR1 is LGHNA and CDR2 is YNFKEQ. CDR3 length equals 17 residues. Trimming pared 0 bases from V and 4 bases from J, leaving 15 bases between. The DNA for the CDR3 is TGTGCCAGCAGCCAAGATCTAGGGTCGGGGAGTAATGAAAAACTGTTTTTT. Its translation is CASSQDLGSGSNEKLFF.

The V gene is TRBV6-6, the J gene TRBJ1-3; D call uncertain. Per the germline V gene, CDR1 is MNHNY and CDR2 is SVGAGI (reference sequence). CDR3 length: 11 amino acids. This chain's CDR3 is CAVGRRNTIYF. CDR3 nucleotide sequence: TGTGCAGTGGGGAGGAGAAACACCATATATTTT.

The DNA of the CDR3 is TGCGCCAGCAGCCGCGATCAAGAGACCCAGTACTTC. This codes for CASSRDQETQYF. V and J are TRBV5-1 and TRBJ2-5; D not resolved. The CDR3 has 12 amino acids. Germline CDR1 reads SGHRS; CDR2 reads YFSETQ. The V and J ends lost 4 bases and 2 bases respectively, with 6 bases between them.

The rearrangement links TRBV11-3 to TRBJ2-2; TRBD1 is a possible D gene (5 bases). Trimming removed 5 bases at V and 0 bases at J, with 7 bases between. Germline V gives CDR1 SGHNT, CDR2 YENEEA. This CDR3 is 14 amino acids long. CDR3 in amino acids: CASSTTANTGELFF. CDR3 bases: TGTGCCAGCAGCACGACAGCGAACACCGGGGAGCTGTTTTTT.

The chain links TRBV7-3 to TRBJ2-1, with unresolved D. V gave up 5 bases and J gave up 2 bases, with 13 bases separating them. CDR3 length: 15 amino acids. Germline CDR1 is SGHTA and CDR2 is FQGTGA. The CDR3 DNA is TGTGCCAGCAGCCCAACCGGTATGCCCTACAATGAGCAGTTCTTC. It translates to CASSPTGMPYNEQFF.

The rearrangement links TRBV5-1 to TRBJ1-2, with D possibly being TRBD1 (6 bases). CDR1 and CDR2 from the germline V gene are SGHRS and YFSETQ. There are 17 residues in the CDR3. Between the trimmed V and J ends, which lost 4 bases and 4 bases, there was a span of 23 bases. CDR3 in DNA: TGCGCCAGCAGCGCACCGGGACAACCAAGAGGGGGCTATGGCTACACCTTC. This encodes CASSAPGQPRGGYGYTF. Combining the CDR3 with reference TRBV5-1 and TRBJ1-2 gives the whole variable domain KAGVTQTPRYLIKTRGQQVTLSCSPISGHRSVSWYQQTPGQGLQFLFEYFSETQRNKGNFPGRFSGRQFSNSRSEMNVSTLELGDSALYLCASSAPGQPRGGYGYTFGSGTRLTVV.

V gene TRBV19 combines with J gene TRBJ1-5; the D gene is possibly TRBD1 (6 bases). This CDR3 is 14 amino acids long. The germline V gene encodes CDR1 LNHDA and CDR2 SQIVND (reference sequence). The germline V and J ends were trimmed by 3 bases and 4 bases, with 10 bases remaining between them. The CDR3 nucleotides are TGTGCCAGTAGTATGGTAGGGGGAAATCAGCCCCAGCATTTT. Amino acid sequence: CASSMVGGNQPQHF.

The V gene is TRBV28, the J gene TRBJ2-1; TRBD2 agrees at 10 bases. Trimming at V came to 6 bases and at J to 12 bases, leaving 2 bases not matched to a gene. Looked up from germline, CDR1 is MDHEN and CDR2 is SYDVKM. CDR3 size: 11 residues. CDR3 residues: CASSRTSGQFF. CDR3 nucleotide sequence: TGTGCCAGCAGCCGGACTAGCGGGCAGTTCTTC.

This clone came up a few times. At one end, the junction sequence differs from germline, possibly due to a read error. The chain employs TRBV18 and TRBJ2-2, with TRBD1 as a possible D gene (6 bases). CDR1 and CDR2 from the germline V gene are KGHSH and LQKENI. The CDR3 is 14 amino acids. CDR3 in amino acids: CASSPQQGTGELFF. CDR3 in DNA: TGTGCCAGCTCGCCACAACAGGGCACCGGGGAGCTGTTTTTT.

The chain has TRBV19 and TRBJ1-2, with D uncertain. The CDR3 contains 13 residues. Trimming stripped 6 bases from V and 1 base from J, with 9 bases between. The germline V gene has CDR1 LNHDA and CDR2 SQIVND (reference sequence). The CDR3 here is CASRTEVNYGYTF. The CDR3 DNA reads as TGTGCCAGTAGAACGGAGGTTAACTATGGCTACACCTTC.

The genes are TRBV5-4 and TRBJ2-1, with a tentative D call TRBD1 (5 bases). This CDR3 has 15 residues. V was clipped by 4 bases and J by 0 bases, with 11 bases between them. Germline lookup yields CDR1 SGHNT and CDR2 YYREEE (reference sequence). CDR3 nucleotide sequence: TGTGCCAGCAGCGCGGACACAAACTCCTACAATGAGCAGTTCTTC. Its translation is CASSADTNSYNEQFF.

The chain combines TRBV9 with TRBJ2-5; D is unresolved. This CDR3 contains 14 residues. The germline V gene has CDR1 SGDLS and CDR2 YYNGEE. V gave up 0 bases and J gave up 0 bases, with 6 bases separating them. The CDR3 DNA sequence: TGTGCCAGCAGCGTAGGGGCCTACCAAGAGACCCAGTACTTC. Protein: CASSVGAYQETQYF.

The CDR3 reads CASSLRGAGDNQETQYF. In DNA form, the CDR3 reads TGTGCCAGCAGCCTAAGGGGAGCGGGGGACAACCAAGAGACCCAGTACTTC. The chain recombines TRBV4-2 with TRBJ2-5; TRBD2 matches 8 bases. The CDR3 contains 17 residues. Germline lookup yields CDR1 LGHNA and CDR2 YNFKEQ. V gave up 4 bases and J gave up 0 bases; unmatched junction bases: 10.

The V and J genes are TRBV19 and TRBJ2-3; 10 bases agree with TRBD2. The CDR3 is made up of 15 amino acids. CDR1 and CDR2 from the germline V gene are LNHDA and SQIVND (reference sequence). Trimming at V came to 1 base and at J to 3 bases, leaving 1 base not matched to a gene. For the CDR3, the DNA is TGTGCCAGTAGTATAGGGACTAGCGGTACAGATACGCAGTATTTT. This encodes CASSIGTSGTDTQYF.

The V call is TRBV14, the J call TRBJ1-2; D remains unclear. CDR1 and CDR2 (germline): SGHDN, FVKESK. V lost 1 base and J lost 0, with 6 bases in between. The CDR3 length is 14 residues. CDR3 bases: TGTGCCAGCAGCCAAGGCAGGCCTAACTATGGCTACACCTTC. Encoded protein: CASSQGRPNYGYTF.

The chain has TRBV6-1 and TRBJ2-7; D possibly corresponds to TRBD1 (6 bases). Per germline, CDR1 MNHNS and CDR2 SASEGT. The CDR3 is made up of 13 amino acids. The V end lost 5 bases, the J end lost 2 bases, and 10 bases lay between the germline ends. The CDR3 spells CASSWDTPYEQYF. DNA of the CDR3: TGTGCCAGCAGTTGGGACACCCCCTACGAGCAGTACTTC.

The chain couples TRBV18 to TRBJ2-2, with 8 bases matching TRBD1. Germline CDR1 KGHSH, CDR2 LQKENI. CDR3 length: 15 amino acids. Trimming at V came to 2 bases and at J to 7 bases, leaving 6 bases not matched to a gene. The CDR3 bases are TGTGCCAGCTCACCAGGCAGGGGGCGCGGCGGGGAGCTGTTTTTT. Encoded protein: CASSPGRGRGGELFF.

The rearrangement links TRBV28 to TRBJ1-5; TRBD1 is a possible D gene (5 bases). V was clipped by 6 bases and J by 4 bases, with 13 bases between them. Germline values: CDR1 MDHEN, CDR2 SYDVKM. This CDR3 has 14 residues. CDR3 residues: CASRGPKGNQPQHF. The CDR3 DNA reads as TGTGCCAGCAGGGGGCCGAAGGGGAATCAGCCCCAGCATTTT.